The 14 T cell receptor beta chains below were found in one sample sequenced in a study of regulatory dendritic cells for organ transplantation. The table came from immunoSEQ multiplex PCR; TCRdb's copy has only in-frame clones and leaves some out. The table includes under 15,000 clones, 62% detected once. What these receptors recognize is not known. Sorted T cells were CFSE-labeled and cultured 5 days with allogeneic regulatory or mature dendritic cells at 1:10. Sample: naive CD8+ T cells from blood cultured with dendritic cells. Subset specified: CD45RA+ naive T cells. Receptor source: a human donor in good health.

The J gene is TRBJ1-2, the V gene TRBV14; tentatively, D is TRBD1 (6 bases). Germline lookup yields CDR1 SGHDN and CDR2 FVKESK. CDR3 size: 14 residues. V lost 2 bases to trimming and J lost 0 bases, with 7 bases between them. The chain's CDR3 is CASSQQGTNYGYTF. For the CDR3, the DNA is TGTGCCAGCAGCCAACAGGGGACTAACTATGGCTACACCTTC.

The table lists this clone with a count of one. The chain links TRBV19 to TRBJ1-5; D is unresolved. There are 13 residues in the CDR3. V lost 6 bases, J lost 6 bases, and 12 bases lay in between. Germline CDR1 is LNHDA and CDR2 is SQIVND (reference sequence). The CDR3 sequence is CASSPGRSQPQHF. Here the CDR3 DNA reads TGTGCCAGTAGCCCGGGGAGGAGTCAGCCCCAGCATTTT.

V and J are TRBV2 and TRBJ1-1, with 8 positions matching TRBD1. CDR3 size: 14 residues. V gave up 6 bases and J gave up 7 bases; unmatched junction bases: 10. Germline CDR1 is SNHLY and CDR2 is FYNNEI. The CDR3 DNA is TGTGCCAGCAGCGCAGACAGGGGAAAGGGTGAAGCTTTCTTT. The encoded protein is CASSADRGKGEAFF.

The chain is built from TRBV5-6 and TRBJ1-5; 8 bases are a match to TRBD1. Trimming cost V 0 bases and J 7 bases; bases outside gene matches: 12. The germline V gene encodes CDR1 SGHDT and CDR2 YYEEEE. CDR3 length: 17 amino acids. The DNA for the CDR3 is TGTGCCAGCAGCTTGGAGGCGGGCCAGGGGGCAAGCCAGCCCCAGCATTTT. Protein: CASSLEAGQGASQPQHF.

This rearrangement joins TRBV6-6 to TRBJ2-2; D call uncertain. The germline V gene encodes CDR1 MNHNY and CDR2 SVGAGI (reference sequence). Trimming removed 2 bases at V and 7 bases at J, with 8 bases between. CDR3 length: 13 amino acids. The CDR3 sequence: CASSYPGGGELFF. CDR3 nucleotide sequence: TGTGCCAGCAGTTACCCGGGTGGCGGGGAGCTGTTTTTT.

This clone occurred a few times. The chain is built from TRBV11-2 and TRBJ1-2; 9 bases map to TRBD1. The CDR3 length is 14 residues. Trimming took 1 base from V and 4 from J; bases not matched to a gene: 1. CDR1 SGHAT and CDR2 FQNNGV come from the germline V gene. CDR3 protein: CASSLGTGAYGYTF. CDR3 DNA sequence: TGTGCCAGCAGCTTAGGGACAGGGGCCTATGGCTACACCTTC.

In its sample, this clone was seen a few times. This chain joins TRBV4-3 and TRBJ1-1, with D unclear. Germline CDR1 is LGHNA and CDR2 is YSLEER. Trimming left V 0 bases short and J 0 bases short, with 5 bases between. The CDR3 spans 14 residues. The CDR3 sequence: CASSQDFMNTEAFF. In nucleotides, the CDR3 is TGCGCCAGCAGCCAAGATTTCATGAACACTGAAGCTTTCTTT.

The gene calls are TRBV7-9 and TRBJ2-5; possible D gene TRBD1, 6 bases. Looked up from germline, CDR1 is SEHNR and CDR2 is FQNEAQ (reference sequence). CDR3 length: 15 residues. V lost 3 bases to trimming and J lost 1 base, with 12 bases between them. As DNA, the CDR3 is TGTGCCAGCAGCTTGACCGGGACATCCCAAGAGACCCAGTACTTC. Protein sequence: CASSLTGTSQETQYF.

V is TRBV7-2 and J is TRBJ1-1, with 9 positions matching TRBD1. The CDR3 extends over 17 amino acids. The V segment lost 4 bases and the J segment 1 base; nucleotides outside the gene matches: 10. Germline-derived CDR1 and CDR2 are SGHTA and FQGNSA. The CDR3 sequence: CASSSSFPGQGNTEAFF. CDR3 nucleotide sequence: TGTGCCAGCAGCTCCAGCTTCCCGGGACAGGGGAACACTGAAGCTTTCTTT.

The chain has TRBV11-3 and TRBJ2-7, with 11 bases that match TRBD1. The germline V gene encodes CDR1 SGHNT and CDR2 YENEEA. The CDR3 runs to 15 residues. The V gene end was trimmed by 5 bases and the J gene end by 2 bases; junction bases not matched to a gene: 5. CDR3 DNA: TGTGCCAGCAGCGTACCGGGACAGGGGGCCTACGAGCAGTACTTC. Protein sequence: CASSVPGQGAYEQYF.

In DNA form, the CDR3 reads TGTGCCAGTAGTCCTCTTACAGGGACCGAGCAGTACTTC. Translation gives CASSPLTGTEQYF. The chain couples TRBV19 to TRBJ2-7; weak D call: TRBD1 (6 bases). Germline CDR1 reads LNHDA; CDR2 reads SQIVND (reference sequence). The CDR3 is 13 amino acids. Trimming stripped 5 bases from V and 6 bases from J, with 14 bases between.

This chain links TRBV6-5 with TRBJ1-6; D perhaps matches TRBD1 (5 bases). The CDR3 runs to 14 residues. Trimming stripped 5 bases from V and 7 bases from J, with 12 bases between. CDR1 is MNHEY, CDR2 SVGAGI, per germline. CDR3 nucleotides: TGTGCCAGCAGTGAGGGACTGATCAATTCACCCCTCCACTTT. Its translation: CASSEGLINSPLHF.

This sequence joins TRBV7-9 and TRBJ2-2; D not certain. V was clipped by 1 base and J by 3 bases, with 9 bases between them. This CDR3 is built from 15 residues. Germline V lookup: CDR1 SEHNR, CDR2 FQNEAQ (reference sequence). The CDR3 here is CASSLGPPDTGELFF. The CDR3 DNA is TGTGCCAGCAGCTTAGGGCCCCCCGACACCGGGGAGCTGTTTTTT.

The J gene is TRBJ2-7, the V gene TRBV7-8, with 10 bases lining up with TRBD1. Trimming cost V 4 bases and J 5 bases; bases outside gene matches: 11. CDR1 is SGHVS, CDR2 FQNEAQ, per germline. The CDR3 spans 16 residues. The CDR3: CASSSVKGQGDNEQYF. The CDR3 DNA reads TGTGCCAGCAGCTCCGTGAAAGGACAGGGGGACAACGAGCAGTACTTC.